The 14 T cell receptor beta chains listed next were all sequenced from one sample in a study of blood T cell repertoires in COVID-19. The repertoire was sequenced with immunoSEQ multiplex PCR; TCRdb's copy has only in-frame clones and lacks some. The table includes about 110,000 clones, over 70% detected once. Sequenced material: peripheral blood. These receptors were obtained from a human donor in a cohort sampled during active or convalescent COVID-19.

This clone was recorded a few times. The J gene is TRBJ1-2, the V gene TRBV14; D gene ambiguous. Trimming pared 6 bases from V and 4 bases from J, leaving 9 bases between. CDR3 length equals 12 residues. Germline V gene sequence: CDR1 SGHDN, CDR2 FVKESK. CDR3 DNA: TGTGCCAGCAGTTGGAGGATCTATGGCTACACCTTC. This translates into CASSWRIYGYTF.

The rearrangement joins TRBV7-9 to TRBJ1-6; tentatively, D is TRBD1 (5 bases). Trimming cost V 6 bases and J 11 bases, with 17 bases left between them. The length of the CDR3 is 14 residues. The germline V gene encodes CDR1 SEHNR and CDR2 FQNEAQ (reference sequence). CDR3 nucleotide sequence: TGTGCCAGCAGGTCTACAGGAAGCGCAACACCCCTCCACTTT. Encoded protein: CASRSTGSATPLHF.

The chain links TRBV9 to TRBJ2-7; D is perhaps TRBD1 (6 bases). The CDR3 spans 14 residues. The germline V gene encodes CDR1 SGDLS and CDR2 YYNGEE. Between the trimmed V and J ends, which lost 1 base and 3 bases, there was a span of 11 bases. DNA for the CDR3: TGTGCCAGCAGCGTACAGGGGAGTAGCTACGAGCAGTACTTC. It is translated as CASSVQGSSYEQYF.

This clone was found once. The CDR3 loop is CASSLVLAEGETQYF. In nucleotides, the CDR3 is TGTGCCAGCAGCTTAGTACTAGCGGAAGGAGAGACCCAGTACTTC. This chain connects TRBV7-9 to TRBJ2-5, with 8 bases matching TRBD2. Germline CDR1 reads SEHNR; CDR2 reads FQNEAQ (reference sequence). The CDR3 is 15 residues long. The J segment lost 4 bases and the V segment lost 1 base, leaving 5 bases of the junction unmatched.

The chain couples TRBV28 to TRBJ2-7; 7 nucleotides agree with TRBD2. This CDR3 comprises 17 residues. From germline, CDR1 is MDHEN and CDR2 SYDVKM. J lost 5 bases, V lost 11 bases, and 24 bases had no gene match. CDR3 bases: TGTGCCGGTAGCGGGCCCAACACGTCTCCGGCCGACCACGAGCAGTACTTC. Its translation: CAGSGPNTSPADHEQYF. Complete variable domain (other parts from reference TRBV28 and TRBJ2-7): DVKVTQSSRYLVKRTGEKVFLECVQDMDHENMFWYRQDPGLGLRLIYFSYDVKMKEKGDIPEGYSVSREKKERFSLILESASTNQTSMYLCAGSGPNTSPADHEQYFGPGTRLTVT.

The rearrangement uses TRBV6-5 and TRBJ2-7; TRBD1 might be the D (5 bases). This CDR3 contains 11 residues. V was clipped by 6 bases and J by 5 bases, with 8 bases between them. Germline-derived CDR1 and CDR2 are MNHEY and SVGAGI. The CDR3 bases are TGTGCCAGCAGGGGGCCTCACGAGCAGTACTTC. Translated: CASRGPHEQYF.

The V gene is TRBV19, the J gene TRBJ2-3, with TRBD2 as a possible D gene (6 bases). Between the trimmed V and J ends, which lost 5 bases and 1 base, there was a span of 16 bases. The length of the CDR3 is 16 residues. Germline V CDR1 and CDR2: LNHDA, SQIVND (reference sequence). As DNA, the CDR3 is TGTGCCAGTAGTCCCTTTGTTCCGGGAGGCACAGATACGCAGTATTTT. It codes for CASSPFVPGGTDTQYF.

The chain joins TRBV28 to TRBJ2-7, with TRBD1 matching over 8 bases. Germline CDR1 and CDR2: MDHEN and SYDVKM. This CDR3 contains 17 residues. J was trimmed by 0 bases and V by 10 bases; bases with no gene match: 17. The DNA of the CDR3 is TGTGCCACCAACCTGGAAAGACAGGGGACATCCTCCTACGAGCAGTACTTC. As protein: CATNLERQGTSSYEQYF.

This clone was detected only a few times. V and J are TRBV7-9 and TRBJ2-3; 8 bases align to TRBD2. The CDR3 contains 19 residues. Germline V gene lookup returns CDR1 SEHNR and CDR2 FQNEAQ (reference sequence). V was clipped by 1 base and J by 4 bases; unmatched bases: 16. CDR3 sequence: CASSLVFGRAKVPSDTQYF. CDR3 in DNA: TGTGCCAGCAGCTTAGTATTCGGGAGGGCCAAAGTTCCTTCAGATACGCAGTATTTT.

This clone was picked up a small number of times. This chain connects TRBV19 to TRBJ1-5, with 10 bases lining up with TRBD1. The CDR3 spans 15 residues. V was clipped by 5 bases and J by 3 bases; unmatched bases: 4. Germline CDR1 is LNHDA and CDR2 is SQIVND (reference sequence). CDR3 in DNA: TGTGCCAGTAGTGCGGACAGGGGGTCCAATCAGCCCCAGCATTTT. This codes for CASSADRGSNQPQHF.

The gene calls are TRBV9 and TRBJ2-1; TRBD2 matches at 9 bases. The ends lost 0 bases at V and 8 bases at J; junction bases unmatched: 15. The CDR3 is made up of 18 amino acids. Germline values: CDR1 SGDLS, CDR2 YYNGEE. The CDR3 loop is CASSVVAGGFGLVDEQFF. In nucleotides, the CDR3 is TGTGCCAGCAGCGTAGTTGCGGGAGGGTTCGGTCTCGTAGATGAGCAGTTCTTC.

The rearrangement links TRBV7-9 to TRBJ2-6; 7 nucleotides match TRBD1. Germline CDR1 reads SEHNR; CDR2 reads FQNEAQ (reference sequence). The J segment lost 3 bases and the V segment lost 5 bases, leaving 7 bases of the junction unmatched. This CDR3 region has 16 residues. The CDR3, as DNA: TGTGCCAGCAGCCCCGACAGGGCGGATGGGGCCAACGTCCTGACTTTC. It is translated as CASSPDRADGANVLTF. The full variable domain, completed using reference TRBV7-9 and TRBJ2-6, is DTGVSQNPRHKITKRGQNVTFRCDPISEHNRLYWYRQTLGQGPEFLTYFQNEAQLEKSRLLSDRFSAERPKGSFSTLEIQRTEQGDSAMYLCASSPDRADGANVLTFGAGSRLTVL.

V usage is TRBV7-8 and J usage is TRBJ2-2; 12 bases match TRBD1. The CDR3 consists of 18 residues. CDR1 is SGHVS and CDR2 is FQNEAQ in the germline V gene. With 2 bases clipped from V and 6 bases from J, the junction kept 10 bases outside the gene matches. This CDR3 reads CASSLLPGQGAWSGELFF. Written as DNA, the CDR3 is TGTGCCAGCAGCTTACTACCGGGACAGGGGGCATGGTCCGGGGAGCTGTTTTTT.

This chain links TRBV29-1 with TRBJ2-7; 16 positions match TRBD2. Germline V gives CDR1 SQVTM, CDR2 ANQGSEA. The CDR3 is 18 residues long. The junction had 12 bases not matched to a gene; V was cut back by 4 bases and J by 3 bases. CDR3 coding DNA: TGCAGCGTTGTAGGGACTAGCGGGAGGGCCTACACACTCTACGAGCAGTACTTC. This gives the protein CSVVGTSGRAYTLYEQYF.